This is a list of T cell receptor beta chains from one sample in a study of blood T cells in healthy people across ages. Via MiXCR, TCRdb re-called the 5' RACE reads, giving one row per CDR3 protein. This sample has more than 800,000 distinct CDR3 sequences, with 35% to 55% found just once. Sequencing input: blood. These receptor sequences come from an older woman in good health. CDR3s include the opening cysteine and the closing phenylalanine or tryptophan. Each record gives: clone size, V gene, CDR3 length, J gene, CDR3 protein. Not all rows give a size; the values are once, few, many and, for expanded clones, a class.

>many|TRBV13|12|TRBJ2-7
CASSRGAYEQYF
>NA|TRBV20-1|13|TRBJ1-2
CSARNRGLFGYTF
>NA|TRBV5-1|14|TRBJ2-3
CASCSGASRDTQYF
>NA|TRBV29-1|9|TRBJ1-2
CSVVPGYTF
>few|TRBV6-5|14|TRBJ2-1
CASSYNRGGTEQFF
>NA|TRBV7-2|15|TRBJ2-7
CASSPTGAPSYEQYF
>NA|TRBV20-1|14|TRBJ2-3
CSFLGLLLSDTQYF
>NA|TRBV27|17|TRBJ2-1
CASSLRGTSGRVDEQFF
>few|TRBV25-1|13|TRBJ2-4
CASSEGGGNIQYF
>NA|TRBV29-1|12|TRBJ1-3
CSVTASGNTIYF
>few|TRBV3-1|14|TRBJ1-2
CASSSVQGSHGYTF
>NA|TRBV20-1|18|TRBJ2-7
CSAATGLAGAGSYNEQYF
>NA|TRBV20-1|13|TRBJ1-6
CSASRQTLSPLHF
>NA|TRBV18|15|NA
CASSLVGAGDYEQYF
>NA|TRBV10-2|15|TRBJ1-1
CASSPVRTGGTEAFF
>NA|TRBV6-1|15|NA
CASSEGASGYGEQFF
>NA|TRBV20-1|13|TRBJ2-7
CSGLGRTYNEQYF
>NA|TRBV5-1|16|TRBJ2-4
CASSLAGGSAKNIQYF
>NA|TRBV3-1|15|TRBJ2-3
CASSQGALRIDTQYF
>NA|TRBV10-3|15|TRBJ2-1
CAIKVTAAPGDEQFF